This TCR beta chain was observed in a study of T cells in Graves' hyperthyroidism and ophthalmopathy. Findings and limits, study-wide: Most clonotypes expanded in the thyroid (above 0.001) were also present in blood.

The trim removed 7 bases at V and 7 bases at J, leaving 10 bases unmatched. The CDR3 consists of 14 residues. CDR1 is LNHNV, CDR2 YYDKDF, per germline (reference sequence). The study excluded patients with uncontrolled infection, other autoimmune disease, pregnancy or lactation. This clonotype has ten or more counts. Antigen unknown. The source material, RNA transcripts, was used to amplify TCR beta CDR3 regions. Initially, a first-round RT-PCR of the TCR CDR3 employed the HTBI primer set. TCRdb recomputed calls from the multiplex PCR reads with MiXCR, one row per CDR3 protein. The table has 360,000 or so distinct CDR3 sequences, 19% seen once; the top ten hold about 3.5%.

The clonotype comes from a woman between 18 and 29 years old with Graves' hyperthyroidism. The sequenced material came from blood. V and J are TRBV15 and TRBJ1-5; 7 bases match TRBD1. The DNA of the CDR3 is TGTGCCACCACTGGAGGGAGGGGGCGACAGCCCCAGCATTTT. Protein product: CATTGGRGRQPQHF.